The 31 T cell receptor beta chains below were found in one sample sequenced in a study of cytomegalovirus exposure and HLA in healthy donors. 60 Vbeta and 13 Jbeta primers were used in PCR. The repertoire was sequenced with immunoSEQ multiplex PCR; TCRdb's copy has only in-frame clones and lacks some. Altogether 200,000 to 250,000 clones are present, 82% being singletons, with the ten largest covering less than 3.5%. Sequencing was performed on PBMCs. These receptors came from a woman between 40 and 55 years old in good health and CMV-seronegative.

CDR3 sequence: CASSLEVAGTEAFF. CDR3 nucleotide sequence: TGCGCCAGCAGCTTGGAAGTGGCGGGCACTGAAGCTTTCTTT. J is TRBJ1-1 and V is TRBV5-1; D gene ambiguous. The V end was cut by 0 bases, the J end by 4 bases, with 10 bases between. The CDR3 sequence is 14 residues long. CDR1 is SGHRS and CDR2 is YFSETQ in the germline V gene. The full variable domain, completed using reference TRBV5-1 and TRBJ1-1, is KAGVTQTPRYLIKTRGQQVTLSCSPISGHRSVSWYQQTPGQGLQFLFEYFSETQRNKGNFPGRFSGRQFSNSRSEMNVSTLELGDSALYLCASSLEVAGTEAFFGQGTRLTVV.

This clone has a handful of counts. This chain links TRBV6-1 with TRBJ1-4, with D perhaps matching TRBD1 (6 bases). CDR1 and CDR2 (germline): MNHNS, SASEGT. Trimming shortened V by 6 bases and J by 7 bases, and 15 bases separated the two germline ends. This CDR3 spans 14 amino acids. The chain's CDR3 is CASRTGGAGEKLFF. Written as DNA, the CDR3 is TGTGCCAGCAGGACCGGGGGGGCTGGTGAAAAACTGTTTTTT.

The V call is TRBV11-2, the J call TRBJ2-7; 7 bases align to TRBD1. Germline V gene lookup returns CDR1 SGHAT and CDR2 FQNNGV. This CDR3 contains 14 residues. The ends lost 6 bases at V and 4 bases at J; junction bases unmatched: 9. The CDR3 is CASRRQGIWYEQYF. In nucleotides, the CDR3 is TGTGCCAGCAGGAGACAGGGAATCTGGTACGAGCAGTACTTC.

The chain combines TRBV5-5 with TRBJ1-3, with D possibly TRBD1 on 5 matching bases. Germline V gene sequence: CDR1 SGHKS, CDR2 YYEKEE (reference sequence). The CDR3 spans 15 residues. V lost 4 bases, J lost 2 bases, and 13 bases lay in between. The CDR3 DNA sequence: TGTGCCAGCAGCGTGATGACGGGGGCTGGAAACACCATATATTTT. Its protein is CASSVMTGAGNTIYF.

This clone has just a few counts. This chain connects TRBV28 to TRBJ1-3; TRBD1 agrees at 9 bases. V gave up 4 bases and J gave up 0 bases; unmatched junction bases: 13. CDR3 length: 19 amino acids. Germline CDR1 MDHEN, CDR2 SYDVKM. CDR3 DNA sequence: TGTGCCAGCAGTTCGCGGACAGGGGCGCAAATCAGCTCTGGAAACACCATATATTTT. Its translation is CASSSRTGAQISSGNTIYF.

V is TRBV27 and J is TRBJ1-3; tentative D call: TRBD1 (5 bases). CDR1 and CDR2 (germline): MNHEY, SMNVEV (reference sequence). This CDR3 is built from 16 residues. V lost 6 bases, J lost 3 bases, and 18 bases lay in between. CDR3 sequence reads: CASSSPRGNVGNTIYF. Written as DNA, the CDR3 is TGTGCCAGCAGCTCTCCACGGGGGAACGTTGGAAACACCATATATTTT.

The chain combines TRBV5-6 with TRBJ2-1; a weak D match, TRBD1 (6 bases). The CDR3 sequence is 15 residues long. Germline values: CDR1 SGHDT, CDR2 YYEEEE. V lost 5 bases and J lost 1, with 13 bases in between. In nucleotides, the CDR3 is TGTGCCAGCAGAGATGCAGGGGAGTCCTACAATGAGCAGTTCTTC. Its protein product is CASRDAGESYNEQFF.

This clone was detected a few times. The rearrangement joins TRBV6-6 to TRBJ1-4; D is possibly TRBD1 (5 bases). The CDR3 runs 14 residues. Trimming took off 0 bases at V and 6 bases at J, with 8 bases between the two ends. Per germline, CDR1 MNHNY and CDR2 SVGAGI (reference sequence). The CDR3 nucleotides read TGTGCCAGCAGTTACTCGGGGGGGGATGAAAAACTGTTTTTT. Amino acid sequence: CASSYSGGDEKLFF.

There are a few counts of this clone. The chain carries TRBV18 and TRBJ2-2, with 9 nucleotides matching TRBD1. The V gene end was trimmed by 0 bases and the J gene end by 7 bases; junction bases not matched to a gene: 6. This CDR3 spans 16 amino acids. In germline, CDR1 is KGHSH, CDR2 LQKENI. CDR3: CASSPPGQGLGGELFF. CDR3 nucleotide sequence: TGTGCCAGCTCACCACCGGGACAGGGACTGGGCGGGGAGCTGTTTTTT.

The V and J genes are TRBV5-1 and TRBJ2-7; D gene uncertain. The CDR3 contains 11 residues. Per the germline V gene, CDR1 is SGHRS and CDR2 is YFSETQ. Trimming cost V 4 bases and J 2 bases, with 4 bases left between them. CDR3 residues: CASSAAYEQYF. The DNA for the CDR3 is TGCGCCAGCAGCGCAGCCTACGAGCAGTACTTC. Based on the CDR3 plus reference TRBV5-1 and TRBJ2-7, the full variable domain is KAGVTQTPRYLIKTRGQQVTLSCSPISGHRSVSWYQQTPGQGLQFLFEYFSETQRNKGNFPGRFSGRQFSNSRSEMNVSTLELGDSALYLCASSAAYEQYFGPGTRLTVT.

V usage is TRBV18 and J usage is TRBJ2-7, with D perhaps matching TRBD1 (5 bases). CDR3 length equals 16 residues. Germline lookup yields CDR1 KGHSH and CDR2 LQKENI. V lost 2 bases, J lost 1 base, and 15 bases lay in between. CDR3 DNA sequence: TGTGCCAGCTCACCAGCTCTGACAGTAACTTCCTACGAGCAGTACTTC. This sequence encodes CASSPALTVTSYEQYF.

The chain uses TRBV29-1 and TRBJ1-2; no definite D call. Trimming removed 5 bases at V and 2 bases at J, with 9 bases between. Germline V gives CDR1 SQVTM, CDR2 ANQGSEA. The CDR3 is 12 residues long. The CDR3 loop is CSVYGVNYGYTF. The CDR3 DNA is TGCAGCGTTTACGGGGTGAACTATGGCTACACCTTC. Variable domain in full (rest from reference TRBV29-1 and TRBJ1-2): SAVISQKPSRDICQRGTSLTIQCQVDSQVTMMFWYRQQPGQSLTLIATANQGSEATYESGFVIDKFPISRPNLTFSTLTVSNMSPEDSSIYLCSVYGVNYGYTFGSGTRLTVV.

The genes are TRBV5-6 and TRBJ1-2, with D hard to call. Between the trimmed V and J ends, which lost 0 bases and 2 bases, there was a span of 8 bases. The CDR3 totals 14 residues. Germline assignment: CDR1 SGHDT and CDR2 YYEEEE. CDR3 nucleotide sequence: TGTGCCAGCAGCTTGGCCCAGGCGAACTATGGCTACACCTTC. It encodes CASSLAQANYGYTF.

This chain links TRBV7-6 with TRBJ2-5, with 12 bases aligning to TRBD2. The CDR3 covers 19 residues. CDR1 and CDR2 (germline): SGHVS, FNYEAQ. J gave up 2 bases and V 0 bases, and 10 bases lay outside the gene matches. CDR3 sequence: CASSLAPTSGSGVQETQYF. In DNA, the CDR3 is TGTGCCAGCAGCTTAGCGCCGACTAGCGGGAGTGGGGTACAAGAGACCCAGTACTTC.

V gene TRBV7-7 combines with J gene TRBJ2-1, with TRBD2 matching 14 bases. Trimming removed 5 bases from V and 10 bases from J; junction bases left unmatched: 7. Germline V lookup: CDR1 SSHAT, CDR2 FNYEAQ (reference sequence). The CDR3 totals 15 residues. In DNA, the CDR3 is TGTGCCAGCAGCCCCGGGACTAGCGGGAGTCGGGAGCAGTTCTTC. Protein product: CASSPGTSGSREQFF. Full variable domain (rest looked up from reference TRBV7-7 and TRBJ2-1): GAGVSQSPRYKVTKRGQDVTLRCDPISSHATLYWYQQALGQGPEFLTYFNYEAQPDKSGLPSDRFSAERPEGSISTLTIQRTEQRDSAMYRCASSPGTSGSREQFFGPGTRLTVL.

The J gene is TRBJ2-7, the V gene TRBV7-2, with unresolved D. In germline, CDR1 is SGHTA, CDR2 FQGNSA. CDR3 size: 14 residues. Trimming stripped 0 bases from V and 2 bases from J, with 8 bases between. The CDR3 sequence is CASSLAARTYEQYF. The CDR3 DNA reads as TGTGCCAGCAGCTTAGCTGCGAGAACCTACGAGCAGTACTTC.

The rearrangement joins TRBV29-1 to TRBJ1-2; 8 bases agree with TRBD1. V lost 2 bases, J lost 2 bases, and 4 bases stayed unmatched. This CDR3 is built from 14 residues. Germline V CDR1 and CDR2: SQVTM, ANQGSEA. Here the CDR3 DNA reads TGCAGCGTTGAAACAGGACAGGGCAACTATGGCTACACCTTC. This gives the protein CSVETGQGNYGYTF.

J is TRBJ1-2 and V is TRBV29-1, with 10 bases lining up with TRBD1. With V trimmed by 5 bases and J by 5 bases, 8 bases remained unmatched. This CDR3 comprises 14 residues. Germline V gene data show CDR1 as SQVTM and CDR2 as ANQGSEA. The CDR3 nucleotides read TGCAGCGTTATTGCCGGACAGGGGGTATATGGCTACACCTTC. This translates into CSVIAGQGVYGYTF.

This chain links TRBV19 with TRBJ2-2, with D maybe TRBD1 (6 bases). The V and J ends lost 5 bases and 0 bases respectively, with 16 bases between them. This CDR3 contains 17 residues. Germline V gives CDR1 LNHDA, CDR2 SQIVND (reference sequence). Here the CDR3 DNA reads TGTGCCAGTAGTTCACCCTACAGGGCCGCGAACACCGGGGAGCTGTTTTTT. It encodes CASSSPYRAANTGELFF.

The chain recombines TRBV10-3 with TRBJ2-7, with 7 bases that match TRBD1. CDR1 ENHRY and CDR2 SYGVKD come from the germline V gene. V lost 5 bases to trimming and J lost 6 bases; unmatched junction nucleotides: 10. The CDR3 spans 14 residues. CDR3: CAISRQGIEAEQYF. The CDR3 DNA follows: TGTGCCATCAGTCGACAGGGTATAGAGGCCGAGCAGTACTTC.

The chain links TRBV11-2 to TRBJ2-7; 10 nucleotides match TRBD1. This CDR3 is 13 amino acids long. Germline CDR1 is SGHAT and CDR2 is FQNNGV. The J segment lost 5 bases and the V segment lost 5 bases, leaving 3 bases of the junction unmatched. The chain's CDR3 is CASSGTGVDEQYF. CDR3 coding DNA: TGTGCCAGCAGCGGGACAGGGGTCGACGAGCAGTACTTC.

The chain recombines TRBV9 with TRBJ2-5; the match to TRBD1 covers 8 bases. Germline V gene sequence: CDR1 SGDLS, CDR2 YYNGEE. V lost 3 bases and J lost 5; bases outside the gene matches: 0. The CDR3 length is 12 residues. This CDR3 reads CASSGQGETQYF. As DNA, the CDR3 is TGTGCCAGCAGCGGACAGGGGGAGACCCAGTACTTC.

For the CDR3, the DNA is TGCGCCAGCAACGTACTTGCGGGAGTCCAGGATACGCAGTATTTT. Translation: CASNVLAGVQDTQYF. The V gene is TRBV5-1, the J gene TRBJ2-3, with TRBD2 matching 7 bases. CDR1 SGHRS and CDR2 YFSETQ come from the germline V gene. There are 15 residues in the CDR3. J was trimmed by 6 bases and V by 6 bases; bases with no gene match: 13.

This chain links TRBV5-6 with TRBJ1-2; maybe TRBD1 (5 bases). This CDR3 is 16 amino acids long. The ends were cut back, 6 bases at V and 2 bases at J, with 20 bases in the middle. CDR1 SGHDT and CDR2 YYEEEE come from the germline V gene. CDR3 nucleotides: TGTGCCAGCAACCGGCTCGGGGGGAAGGGAAACTATGGCTACACCTTC. The encoded protein is CASNRLGGKGNYGYTF.

This rearrangement joins TRBV6-4 to TRBJ1-3; 8 bases fit TRBD1. Germline trimming cut 0 bases from V and 0 bases from J; bases unmatched to any gene: 13. This CDR3 contains 20 residues. The germline V gene has CDR1 MRHNA and CDR2 SNTAGT. The CDR3 bases are TGTGCCAGCAGTGACTCGAGTCAAGAGGACAGGGAGAGCTCTGGAAACACCATATATTTT. This sequence encodes CASSDSSQEDRESSGNTIYF.

This clone has a handful of counts. The chain combines TRBV11-2 with TRBJ2-3; 11 bases map to TRBD2. There are 12 residues in the CDR3. Germline CDR1 is SGHAT and CDR2 is FQNNGV. Germline trimming cut 5 bases from V and 10 bases from J; bases unmatched to any gene: 2. Written as DNA, the CDR3 is TGTGCCAGCAGCAATAGCGGGAGGGCGCAGTATTTT. It codes for CASSNSGRAQYF.

This clone has only a few counts. V usage is TRBV2 and J usage is TRBJ1-5; 9 bases match TRBD1. The V and J ends lost 7 bases and 1 base, in that order; junction bases with no gene match: 5. The V gene's germline CDR1 is SNHLY and CDR2 FYNNEI. The CDR3 extends over 15 amino acids. The CDR3 nucleotides are TGTGCCAGCACCCTAGACAGGGGGAGCAATCAGCCCCAGCATTTT. Its protein product is CASTLDRGSNQPQHF.

In its sample, this clone was seen once. The gene calls are TRBV7-8 and TRBJ2-7; D is unresolved. CDR3 length: 11 residues. Germline V lookup: CDR1 SGHVS, CDR2 FQNEAQ. V was trimmed by 4 bases and J by 3 bases, leaving 4 bases between them. The CDR3 sequence is CASSSYYEQYF. DNA of the CDR3: TGTGCCAGCAGCTCCTACTACGAGCAGTACTTC.

The J gene is TRBJ1-2, the V gene TRBV18, with D possibly TRBD1 on 5 matching bases. CDR1 KGHSH and CDR2 LQKENI come from the germline V gene. The CDR3 has 14 residues. The V gene lost 0 bases and the J gene lost 4 bases, with 9 bases spanning the gap. CDR3 sequence: CASSPPRDLYGYTF. In DNA form, the CDR3 reads TGTGCCAGCTCACCACCCAGGGATCTCTATGGCTACACCTTC. Based on the CDR3 plus reference TRBV18 and TRBJ1-2, the full variable domain is NAGVMQNPRHLVRRRGQEARLRCSPMKGHSHVYWYRQLPEEGLKFMVYLQKENIIDESGMPKERFSAEFPKEGPSILRIQQVVRGDSAAYFCASSPPRDLYGYTFGSGTRLTVV.

The V call is TRBV11-2, the J call TRBJ2-2, with 7 bases fitting TRBD2. V lost 5 bases and J lost 3; bases outside the gene matches: 9. CDR1 and CDR2 (germline): SGHAT, FQNNGV. There are 16 residues in the CDR3. The CDR3 nucleotides are TGTGCCAGCAGCCCCGGTAGAGGGAGGGACACCGGGGAGCTGTTTTTT. Amino acids: CASSPGRGRDTGELFF.

In this sample, this clone turned up a few times. This chain connects TRBV5-4 to TRBJ2-7; 16 bases are shared with TRBD2. V lost 3 bases to trimming and J lost 0 bases; unmatched junction nucleotides: 3. This CDR3 is 17 amino acids long. CDR1 is SGHNT and CDR2 is YYREEE in the germline V gene (reference sequence). The CDR3 protein is CASSWGLAGGSSYEQYF. The DNA of the CDR3 is TGTGCCAGCAGCTGGGGACTAGCGGGAGGGAGCTCCTACGAGCAGTACTTC.